The 13 T cell receptor beta chains below all came from one sample that was sequenced in a study of CD8 T cells in Susac syndrome. An input of about 0.5 to 1 ug of RNA was subjected to reverse transcription using random hexamers. Using its own MiXCR run on the immunoSEQ multiplex PCR reads, TCRdb lists one record per CDR3 protein. The sample consists of roughly 200,000 distinct CDR3 sequences, nearly 97% of them appearing once. The sample consisted of CD4+ T cells from PBMCs. The origin of the receptors is a human donor with multiple sclerosis.

The J gene is TRBJ1-2, the V gene TRBV29-1, with D perhaps TRBD1 (5 bases). Germline V gives CDR1 SQVTM, CDR2 ANQGSEA. Trimming left V 2 bases short and J 7 bases short, with 17 bases between. There are 14 residues in the CDR3. The CDR3 loop is CSVELARGVGGYTF. For the CDR3, the DNA is TGCAGCGTTGAATTAGCGCGGGGGGTCGGTGGCTACACCTTC.

V and J are TRBV28 and TRBJ1-5; maybe TRBD1 (6 bases). Between the trimmed V and J ends, which lost 7 bases and 12 bases, there was a span of 16 bases. This CDR3 is built from 12 residues. CDR1 and CDR2 from the germline V gene are MDHEN and SYDVKM. The CDR3 sequence is CASTVFTGHQHF. The CDR3 DNA reads as TGTGCCAGCACTGTATTCACGGGACACCAGCATTTT.

This clonotype came up once. The CDR3 is CASTQTPGYEQYF. The CDR3 coding sequence is TGTGCCAGCACTCAGACTCCCGGCTACGAGCAGTACTTC. The V and J genes are TRBV12-3 or TRBV12-4 and TRBJ2-7; no clear D gene. The CDR3 is 13 residues long. V lost 7 bases and J 3 bases, leaving 13 bases between the germline ends.

The rearrangement links TRBV5-4 to TRBJ2-3; TRBD2 is a possible D gene (6 bases). The V end lost 3 bases, the J end lost 3 bases, and 8 bases lay between the germline ends. The CDR3 is 13 residues long. Germline V gene sequence: CDR1 SGHNT, CDR2 YYREEE (reference sequence). As DNA, the CDR3 is TGTGCCAGCAGCTGGGGGGAGACAGATACGCAGTATTTT. Translated, it gives CASSWGETDTQYF.

The chain recombines TRBV3-1 with TRBJ2-1; 9 nucleotides agree with TRBD2. This CDR3 region has 13 residues. Germline V gives CDR1 LGHDT, CDR2 YNNKEL (reference sequence). J was trimmed by 7 bases and V by 8 bases; bases with no gene match: 6. DNA for the CDR3: TGTGCCAGCTCTGGGCTAGCGGGAAATGAGCAGTTCTTC. It codes for CASSGLAGNEQFF.

The chain couples TRBV29-1 to TRBJ1-2; D might be TRBD1 (6 bases). V shed 0 bases and J shed 8 bases, with 19 bases lying between them. This CDR3 comprises 15 residues. Germline CDR1 SQVTM, CDR2 ANQGSEA. The CDR3 nucleotides read TGCAGCGTTGAAGAGGGGGCCAATATTGCGCAAGGCTACACCTTC. Its translation: CSVEEGANIAQGYTF.

The chain couples TRBV20-1 to TRBJ1-5, with 9 nucleotides matching TRBD1. Losses at the gene ends were 1 base for V and 6 bases for J; bases not matched to a gene: 1. The CDR3 length is 13 residues. The germline V gene encodes CDR1 DFQATT and CDR2 SNEGSKA (reference sequence). In nucleotides, the CDR3 is TGCAGTGCTAGAGGGACAGGGGTTCAGCCCCAGCATTTT. Residues: CSARGTGVQPQHF.

This chain links TRBV4-2 with TRBJ2-3, with D tentatively TRBD1 (5 bases). V lost 0 bases to trimming and J lost 2 bases, with 6 bases between them. Germline V gene lookup returns CDR1 LGHNA and CDR2 YNFKEQ. The CDR3 has 14 amino acids. The CDR3 coding sequence is TGTGCCAGCAGCCAAGAGGGGCTCACAGATACGCAGTATTTT. Protein: CASSQEGLTDTQYF.

DNA for the CDR3: TGTGCCAGCAGCGTACAGGGGGCGCGGAGTGGCTACACCTTC. It yields the protein CASSVQGARSGYTF. This chain links TRBV2 with TRBJ1-2, with 9 bases lining up with TRBD1. Germline assignment: CDR1 SNHLY and CDR2 FYNNEI. With 6 bases clipped from V and 7 bases from J, the junction kept 9 bases outside the gene matches. This CDR3 spans 14 amino acids.

The chain links TRBV20-1 to TRBJ2-4; 9 nucleotides line up with TRBD1. The ends lost 5 bases at V and 6 bases at J; junction bases unmatched: 5. The CDR3 is 13 amino acids. Germline V gene sequence: CDR1 DFQATT, CDR2 SNEGSKA (reference sequence). The CDR3 DNA sequence: TGCAGTGCTGTCCGGGACAGGGCAAACATTCAGTACTTC. It translates to CSAVRDRANIQYF.

The rearrangement links TRBV5-1 to TRBJ2-5; 8 nucleotides align to TRBD1. After removal of 1 base from V and 5 bases from J, the junction contained 7 bases not matched to a gene. CDR3 length equals 15 residues. The germline V gene has CDR1 SGHRS and CDR2 YFSETQ. The CDR3 reads CASSLQGQGLETQYF. DNA of the CDR3: TGCGCCAGCAGCTTGCAAGGACAGGGACTCGAGACCCAGTACTTC.

This chain joins TRBV30 and TRBJ2-3; the match to TRBD1 covers 7 bases. The trim removed 0 bases at V and 4 bases at J, leaving 7 bases unmatched. The CDR3 totals 15 residues. The germline V gene encodes CDR1 GTSNPN and CDR2 SVGIG (reference sequence). This CDR3 is CAWSVRTGVADTQYF. CDR3 nucleotide sequence: TGTGCCTGGAGTGTACGTACAGGGGTGGCAGATACGCAGTATTTT.

This chain links TRBV29-1 with TRBJ2-7, with D possibly being TRBD1 (7 bases). Trimming removed 6 bases at V and 3 bases at J, with 15 bases between. The CDR3 consists of 13 residues. CDR1 is SQVTM, CDR2 ANQGSEA, per germline. The CDR3 DNA reads as TGCAGCGTGACTAGGGACAGAAACTACGAGCAGTACTTC. This gives the protein CSVTRDRNYEQYF.